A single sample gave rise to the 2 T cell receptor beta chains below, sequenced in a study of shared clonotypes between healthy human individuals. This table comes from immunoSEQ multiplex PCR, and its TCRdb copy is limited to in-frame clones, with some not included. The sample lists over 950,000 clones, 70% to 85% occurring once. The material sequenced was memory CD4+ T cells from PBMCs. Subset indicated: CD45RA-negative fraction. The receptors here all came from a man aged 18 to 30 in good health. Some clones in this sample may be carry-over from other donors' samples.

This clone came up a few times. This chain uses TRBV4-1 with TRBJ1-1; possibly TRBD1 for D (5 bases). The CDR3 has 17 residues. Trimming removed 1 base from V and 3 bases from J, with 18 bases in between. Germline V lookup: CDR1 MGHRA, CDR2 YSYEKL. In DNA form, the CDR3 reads TGCGCCAGCAGCCAAGTAGTGCAGGGTAGAAGGTACACTGAAGCTTTCTTT. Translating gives CASSQVVQGRRYTEAFF.

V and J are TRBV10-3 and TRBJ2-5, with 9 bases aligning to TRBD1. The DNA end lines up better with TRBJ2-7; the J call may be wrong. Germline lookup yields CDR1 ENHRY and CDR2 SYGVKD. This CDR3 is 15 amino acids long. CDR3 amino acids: CAISAGTGSSYEQYF. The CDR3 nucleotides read TGTGCCATCAGCGCCGGGACAGGGAGCTCCTACGAGCAGTACTTC.